The present TCR beta chain was sequenced within a study of shared clonotypes between healthy human individuals. A split of CD4+ cells into CD45RA+ naive and CD45RA-negative memory subsets was performed. Note on this clone: Its antigen is undetermined.

With 4 bases removed from V and 9 bases from J, the gap between germline ends came to 14 bases. Germline lookup yields CDR1 SGHRS and CDR2 YFSETQ. There are 13 residues in the CDR3. Sorted-subset replicate PCR reactions were performed with around 210 ng DNA, corresponding to tens of thousands of T cell genomes. Data came from immunoSEQ multiplex PCR; TCRdb stores just in-frame clones and leaves some out. The table includes approximately 2.4 million clones, 95% detected once. Study findings and constraints: The sole specimen, blood, was sampled, and tissue repertoires likely differ.

The rearrangement uses TRBV5-1 and TRBJ2-1, with D unresolved. This sequence originates from a man between 18 and 35 years old in good health. Sequencing input: naive CD4+ T cells sorted from blood. Subset of the sample: CD45RA+ positively selected. The CDR3 loop reads CASSSYRTGEQFF. The CDR3 DNA reads TGCGCCAGCAGCAGTTATCGGACGGGTGAGCAGTTCTTC.